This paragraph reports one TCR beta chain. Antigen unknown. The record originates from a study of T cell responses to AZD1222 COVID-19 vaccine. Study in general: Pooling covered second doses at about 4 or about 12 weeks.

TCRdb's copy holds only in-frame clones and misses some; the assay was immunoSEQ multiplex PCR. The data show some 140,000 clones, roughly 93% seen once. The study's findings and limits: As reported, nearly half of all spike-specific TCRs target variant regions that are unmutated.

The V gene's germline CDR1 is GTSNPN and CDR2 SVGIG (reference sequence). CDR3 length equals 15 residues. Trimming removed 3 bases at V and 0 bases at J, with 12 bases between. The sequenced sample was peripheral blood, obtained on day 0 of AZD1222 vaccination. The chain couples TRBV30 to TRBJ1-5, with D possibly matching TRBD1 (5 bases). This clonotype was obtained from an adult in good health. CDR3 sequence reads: CAWRSRTYSNQPQHF. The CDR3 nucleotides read TGTGCCTGGAGAAGCCGGACATATAGCAATCAGCCCCAGCATTTT.